This TCR beta chain stems from a study of blood T cell repertoires in COVID-19. Study-wide context: The United States, Italy and Spain provided the acute and convalescent COVID-19 samples. PBMCs, B-cell-depleted T cells, or T cells provided the cDNA or gDNA that made up the material.

In the study's own analysis: It was from reference gene primer amplification that nucleated cell counts were estimated. Sequencing used immunoSEQ multiplex PCR; TCRdb keeps in-frame clones, though not all of them. V, J and clone size are those of that table, while D and trimming were read from the DNA. The table lists some 89,000 clones, 60% to 85% of them singletons. Sequenced input: peripheral blood. The TCR comes from a man aged 65 to 85 with acute or convalescent COVID-19.

The CDR3 region is CASSVEGAGETQYF. CDR3 DNA: TGTGCCAGCAGCGTAGAGGGGGCTGGGGAGACCCAGTACTTC. The chain couples TRBV9 to TRBJ2-5; 7 bases line up with TRBD1. V dropped 0 bases and J dropped 5; count of bases not matched to a gene: 4. The germline CDR1 and CDR2 sequences are SGDLS and YYNGEE. The CDR3 totals 14 residues.